The 21 T cell receptor beta chains in this list originate from one sample, sequenced in a study of tumor-infiltrating lymphocytes in primary liver carcinoma. The source of the blood RNA was unsorted whole blood, and germline DNA was extracted as well. Starting material of 400 to 600 ng total RNA yielded TCR beta cDNA via a constant-region primer. Libraries covering TCR beta were generated through three nested multiplex PCR rounds (using a slightly modified ARM-PCR). Researchers ran the first two PCR rounds for roughly 10 cycles each with TRBV1-TRBV30 forward primers and a C-beta reverse primer. In TCRdb, the multiplex PCR reads were re-called with MiXCR into one record per CDR3 protein. The sample yields approximately 330,000 distinct CDR3 sequences, about 61% seen once. The specimen sequenced was peripheral blood. The receptors shown here come from a man aged 40-50 years with primary liver carcinoma and hepatitis B virus infection.

The sample holds a few counts of this clonotype. V usage is TRBV28 and J usage is TRBJ2-3; D is perhaps TRBD1 (6 bases). The germline gives CDR1 MDHEN, CDR2 SYDVKM. V lost 8 bases to trimming and J lost 5 bases, with 14 bases between them. The CDR3 loop spans 13 amino acids. The CDR3 is CASEDREEDTQYF. CDR3 in DNA: TGTGCCAGCGAGGACAGAGAAGAAGATACGCAGTATTTT.

This clonotype was seen many times. The chain joins TRBV10-3 to TRBJ2-1; the match to TRBD2 covers 7 bases. Unmatched junction bases numbered 9, after V lost 8 bases and J lost 5 bases. The CDR3 is 14 amino acids. From germline, CDR1 is ENHRY and CDR2 SYGVKD. CDR3 DNA: TGTGCCATCTGGGCGGGAGTAGAAGACAATGAGCAGTTCTTC. Its protein is CAIWAGVEDNEQFF.

Note on this clonotype: The CDR3 ends on some other residue instead of the conserved phenylalanine or tryptophan, so this is likely a read error. The chain is built from TRBV12-3 or TRBV12-4 and TRBJ2-5; 7 bases match TRBD2. This CDR3 spans 13 amino acids. The CDR3 is CASNPSGGEAQYL. DNA for the CDR3: TGTGCCAGCAACCCCTCGGGGGGAGAGGCCCAGTACCTC.

Concerning this clonotype: The CDR3 does not close with the conserved phenylalanine or tryptophan, likely indicating a read error. The rearrangement joins TRBV11-2 to TRBJ2-5; TRBD1 matches at 7 bases. The germline CDR1 and CDR2 sequences are SGHAT and FQNNGV. The CDR3 has 15 residues. After removal of 1 base from V and 4 bases from J, the junction contained 6 bases not matched to a gene. CDR3 DNA: TGTGCCAGCAGCTTAGCGGGACAGTCCCTAGAGACCCAGTACGTC. Residues: CASSLAGQSLETQYV.

As concerns this clonotype: A read error may account for a junction end that differs from germline. The V and J genes are TRBV11-2 and TRBJ2-7; D may be TRBD1 (6 bases). This CDR3 has 15 residues. From germline, CDR1 is SGHAT and CDR2 FQNNGV. CDR3 DNA: TGTGCCAGCAGCTTAGCTCCCTGGGACAACTACGAGCAGTATTTC. Translating gives CASSLAPWDNYEQYF.

Points on this clonotype: One end of the junction fails to match germline, which may point to a read error. This chain uses TRBV6-5 with TRBJ1-5; D uncertain. The germline V gene has CDR1 MNHEY and CDR2 SVGAGI. This CDR3 is built from 13 residues. As DNA, the CDR3 is TGTGCCAGCAGTCCACAGATGGATCAGTCCCAGCAATTT. Translation gives CASSPQMDQSQQF.

The chain combines TRBV30 with TRBJ2-1, with D perhaps matching TRBD1 or TRBD2 (7 bases each). This CDR3 is 18 amino acids long. Germline V lookup: CDR1 GTSNPN, CDR2 SVGIG (reference sequence). Between the trimmed V and J ends, which lost 3 bases and 5 bases, there was a span of 26 bases. The CDR3 sequence: CAWSLAGGGLFGNNEQFF. The CDR3 DNA follows: TGTGCCTGGAGCCTCGCAGGGGGGGGACTATTCGGAAACAATGAGCAGTTCTTC.

This chain joins TRBV28 and TRBJ2-2; D unclear. The V and J ends lost 5 bases and 4 bases respectively, with 14 bases between them. The CDR3 has 15 amino acids. The germline gives CDR1 MDHEN, CDR2 SYDVKM. The DNA for the CDR3 is TGTGCCAGCAGTCCCCGCAGGCCGGGCACCGGGGAGCTGTTTTTT. It specifies CASSPRRPGTGELFF.

As to this clonotype: Its ends do not fully match the called genes, so a read error is possible. This sequence joins TRBV11-2 and TRBJ2-3; no reliable D call. Germline V gives CDR1 SGHAT, CDR2 FQNNGV. The length of the CDR3 is 14 residues. CDR3: CARSFQGLADTQYF. CDR3 coding DNA: TGTGCCAGAAGCTTCCAAGGGCTTGCGGATACGCAGTATTTT. The full variable domain, in which reference TRBV11-2 and TRBJ2-3 provide the parts outside the CDR3, is EAGVAQSPRYKIIEKRQSVAFWCNPISGHATLYWYQQILGQGPKLLIQFQNNGVVDDSQLPKDRFSAERLKGVDSTLKIQPAKLEDSAVYLCARSFQGLADTQYFGPGTRLTVL.

With regard to this clonotype: The CDR3 carries no conserved terminal phenylalanine or tryptophan, so it likely arises from a read error. The rearrangement joins TRBV11-2 to TRBJ2-1, with 8 bases matching TRBD1. The J segment lost 5 bases and the V segment lost 1 base, leaving 7 bases of the junction unmatched. In germline, CDR1 is SGHAT, CDR2 FQNNGV. This CDR3 comprises 16 residues. CDR3 residues: CASSLADRGVHNEQFL. The DNA for the CDR3 is TGTGCCAGCAGCTTAGCCGACAGGGGAGTCCACAATGAGCAGTTCCTC.

With respect to this clonotype: This may be a read error: a much more frequent sequence differs by one nucleotide. CDR3 coding DNA: TGTGCCAGCAGCCGGACTACCGGGAAATCCGGGGAGCTGTTTTTT. Residues: CASSRTTGKSGELFF. The V gene is TRBV6-2 or TRBV6-3, the J gene TRBJ2-2; TRBD2 might be the D (6 bases). This CDR3 is built from 15 residues. Trimming cost V 6 bases and J 6 bases, with 17 bases left between them. Germline V gene lookup returns CDR1 MNHEY and CDR2 SVGEGT.

The V call is TRBV11-2, the J call TRBJ2-1; 8 bases are a match to TRBD2. Germline V lookup: CDR1 SGHAT, CDR2 FQNNGV. The CDR3 is 15 amino acids. The V segment lost 11 bases and the J segment 9 bases; nucleotides outside the gene matches: 18. The CDR3 coding sequence is TGTGCCGGCAACTTAGAAGCGGGAGAGGGAAGTGAGCAGTTCTTC. Amino acids: CAGNLEAGEGSEQFF.

On this clonotype itself: This sequence may be a read error, since a much larger clone differs from it by one base. V usage is TRBV6-5 and J usage is TRBJ2-1; 7 positions match TRBD2. CDR1 is MNHEY and CDR2 is SVGAGI in the germline V gene. The CDR3 has 16 residues. V dropped 10 bases and J dropped 8; count of bases not matched to a gene: 20. Written as DNA, the CDR3 is TGTGCCATCAGGAGTCAGCGGGACCACCGGGGCTATGAGCAGTTCTTC. Translating gives CAIRSQRDHRGYEQFF.

This chain connects TRBV11-2 to TRBJ1-5, with D possibly matching TRBD1 (5 bases). The CDR3 is made up of 14 amino acids. Trimming took 6 bases from V and 6 from J, leaving 15 bases between them. The V gene's germline CDR1 is SGHAT and CDR2 FQNNGV. In DNA, the CDR3 is TGTGCCAGCAGTTACGATGGGGGTGGTCAGCCCCAGCATTTT. This translates into CASSYDGGGQPQHF.

In its sample, this clonotype is medium-sized. This rearrangement joins TRBV11-2 to TRBJ2-5; 7 bases line up with TRBD2. J gave up 2 bases and V 5 bases, and 5 bases lay outside the gene matches. The CDR3 consists of 14 residues. The V gene's germline CDR1 is SGHAT and CDR2 FQNNGV. The CDR3 nucleotides are TGTGCCAGCAGCCATCCAGCGGGACAAGAGACCCAGTACTTC. It codes for CASSHPAGQETQYF.

CDR3: CASSWQHLQETQYF. CDR3 in DNA: TGCGCCAGCAGCTGGCAGCATCTCCAAGAGACCCAGTACTTC. The chain recombines TRBV5-1 with TRBJ2-5; the D is unclear. Germline CDR1 and CDR2: SGHRS and YFSETQ. V dropped 3 bases and J dropped 1 base, with 10 bases sitting between them. The CDR3 has 14 amino acids.

This clonotype was found once. Since a much larger clone is just one base distant, this may be a read error. The chain uses TRBV6-2 or TRBV6-3 and TRBJ1-1; tentative D call: TRBD1 (5 bases). Germline CDR1 MNHEY, CDR2 SVGEGT. V lost 6 bases and J 1 base, leaving 21 bases between the germline ends. The CDR3 contains 17 residues. The CDR3 DNA is TGTGCCAGCAGGATAACAATCAGGGTTACCACGAACACTGAAGCTTTCTTT. Amino acids: CASRITIRVTTNTEAFF.

This clonotype was detected once. The rearrangement links TRBV11-2 to TRBJ2-3, with 7 bases identical to TRBD1. This CDR3 has 16 residues. Germline lookup yields CDR1 SGHAT and CDR2 FQNNGV. The junction had 15 bases not matched to a gene; V was cut back by 8 bases and J by 4 bases. CDR3 nucleotides: TGTGCCAGCTGTTCAACGAAGGGACAGACTCCAGATACGCAGTATTTT. Translating gives CASCSTKGQTPDTQYF.

As to this clonotype: It is likely a read error, because the conserved phenylalanine at the end of the CDR3 is missing. The DNA is left out, because the CDR3 cannot be placed on it with certainty; the CDR3 is given as TCRdb lists it. J is TRBJ2-6 and V is TRBV21-1; TRBD2 is taken as the D call from the table, unchecked against the DNA. TRBV21-1 corresponds to a pseudogene. The CDR3 comprises 16 residues, both ends counted. The CDR3: CASSKEEVSGANVLTL.

The chain recombines TRBV6-1 with TRBJ2-7; D might be TRBD1 or TRBD2, each matching 5 bases. Trimming removed 6 bases from V and 5 bases from J, with 17 bases in between. The germline gives CDR1 MNHNS, CDR2 SASEGT. The CDR3 is 14 amino acids. CDR3: CASSHRGGLHEQYF. In DNA, the CDR3 is TGTGCCAGCAGCCACCGGGGCGGCCTCCACGAGCAGTACTTC.

This clonotype was seen more than once but under ten times. The V call is TRBV6-1, the J call TRBJ2-7; D gene ambiguous. Germline assignment: CDR1 MNHNS and CDR2 SASEGT. Trimming cost V 7 bases and J 3 bases, with 13 bases left between them. The CDR3 is made up of 13 amino acids. The CDR3 sequence is CASTVLWGYEQYF. The CDR3 DNA reads TGTGCCAGCACCGTACTATGGGGCTACGAGCAGTACTTC.